The clone carrying this T cell receptor (beta chain) was seen ten or more times. This record belongs to a study of CD8 T cells in ankylosing spondylitis. A single record per CDR3 protein comes from TCRdb applying MiXCR to the 5' RACE reads. The sample lists about 240,000 distinct CDR3 sequences; about 10% were seen once. V lost 4 bases and J 0 bases, leaving 16 bases between the germline ends. The CDR3 totals 16 residues. CDR1 is SGHRS, CDR2 YFSETQ, per germline. The sequenced sample consisted of blood, either unsorted or a sorted T cell fraction (not recorded which). V is TRBV5-1 and J is TRBJ1-1; TRBD1 might be the D (5 bases). The sequence was obtained from a male donor with ankylosing spondylitis or in good health (not recorded which). CDR3 residues: CASSHPRGNVNTEAFF. CDR3 coding DNA: TGCGCCAGCAGCCATCCTCGGGGGAATGTGAACACTGAAGCTTTCTTT. Together with reference TRBV5-1 and TRBJ1-1, the CDR3 gives the full variable domain: KAGVTQTPRYLIKTRGQQVTLSCSPISGHRSVSWYQQTPGQGLQFLFEYFSETQRNKGNFPGRFSGRQFSNSRSEMNVSTLELGDSALYLCASSHPRGNVNTEAFFGQGTRLTVV.